Presented here are 11 T cell receptor beta chains from one specimen sequenced in a study of OX40 agonist ivuxolimab in advanced cancers. Profiled with immunoSEQ multiplex PCR; TCRdb holds only in-frame clones, not every one. The sample contains some 45,000 clones, around 79% of which appear only once. The source material was CD4+ or CD8+ T cells sorted from blood, sampled in a trial of the OX40 agonist ivuxolimab. Receptor source: an adult with an advanced solid tumor such as melanoma, head and neck, liver or kidney cancer.

This clone was seen a single time. J is TRBJ2-5 and V is TRBV29-1, with D possibly matching TRBD1 (7 bases). Between the trimmed V and J ends, which lost 6 bases and 5 bases, there was a span of 25 bases. The germline gives CDR1 SQVTM, CDR2 ANQGSEA. The CDR3 covers 16 residues. CDR3 in DNA: TGCAGCGTCCAAAGGGACTGGCAGGGGGGACGCGAGACCCAGTACTTC. Translation gives CSVQRDWQGGRETQYF.

This clone was recorded only once. The V call is TRBV6-5, the J call TRBJ2-7, with TRBD2 matching over 8 bases. The CDR3 is made up of 15 amino acids. Trimming took 6 bases from V and 3 from J; bases not matched to a gene: 10. From germline, CDR1 is MNHEY and CDR2 SVGAGI. DNA of the CDR3: TGTGCCAGCAGCCCCACCGCGGGAGGACTCTACGAGCAGTACTTC. This gives the protein CASSPTAGGLYEQYF.

V is TRBV4-1 and J is TRBJ2-5; a weak D match, TRBD1 (6 bases). Germline V CDR1 and CDR2: MGHRA, YSYEKL. CDR3 size: 14 residues. The germline V and J ends were trimmed by 0 bases and 2 bases, with 7 bases remaining between them. The CDR3 sequence: CASSQEDRQETQYF. CDR3 coding DNA: TGCGCCAGCAGCCAAGAAGACAGGCAAGAGACCCAGTACTTC.

This clone was counted a few times. The chain joins TRBV5-1 to TRBJ1-3, with D unresolved. The CDR3 extends over 17 amino acids. Germline V gene lookup returns CDR1 SGHRS and CDR2 YFSETQ. V was trimmed by 0 bases and J by 1 base, leaving 14 bases between them. In nucleotides, the CDR3 is TGCGCCAGCAGCTTGGCCCCGGCCAGGTTGTCTGGAAACACCATATATTTT. Protein sequence: CASSLAPARLSGNTIYF.

V and J are TRBV11-2 and TRBJ2-3, with no clear D. The germline V and J ends were trimmed by 1 base and 6 bases, with 8 bases remaining between them. Per the germline V gene, CDR1 is SGHAT and CDR2 is FQNNGV. CDR3 length: 13 residues. Here the CDR3 reads CASSLVYIDTQYF. CDR3 nucleotide sequence: TGTGCCAGCAGCTTAGTGTACATTGATACGCAGTATTTT.

This chain uses TRBV9 with TRBJ2-1; no firm D call. Germline-derived CDR1 and CDR2 are SGDLS and YYNGEE. The CDR3 is 14 amino acids. The V and J ends lost 1 base and 3 bases respectively, with 8 bases between them. The CDR3 loop reads CASSVQTLYNEQFF. For the CDR3, the DNA is TGTGCCAGCAGCGTACAGACTCTCTACAATGAGCAGTTCTTC.

This clone was detected a few times. This chain connects TRBV7-9 to TRBJ1-1; 8 bases line up with TRBD1. V trimming: 5 bases; J trimming: 5 bases; junction bases outside the gene matches: 4. Germline V CDR1 and CDR2: SEHNR, FQNEAQ (reference sequence). The CDR3 is 13 residues long. CDR3 protein: CASSGQGMTEAFF. The CDR3 DNA sequence: TGTGCCAGCAGCGGACAGGGAATGACTGAAGCTTTCTTT.

By proportion, this clone is large. The V gene is TRBV30, the J gene TRBJ1-2; 9 bases are shared with TRBD1. From germline, CDR1 is GTSNPN and CDR2 SVGIG (reference sequence). The V segment lost 6 bases and the J segment 2 bases; nucleotides outside the gene matches: 7. CDR3 length: 14 residues. The CDR3 spells CACIGQGTNYGYTF. CDR3 nucleotides: TGTGCCTGCATTGGACAGGGGACCAACTATGGCTACACCTTC.

The chain carries TRBV5-1 and TRBJ1-2; D is perhaps TRBD1 (5 bases). Trimming pared 0 bases from V and 5 bases from J, leaving 14 bases between. CDR1 and CDR2 from the germline V gene are SGHRS and YFSETQ. The CDR3 contains 15 residues. The CDR3 DNA follows: TGCGCCAGCAGCTTGGCCGTGGACACTCATTATGGCTACACCTTC. Protein sequence: CASSLAVDTHYGYTF. The full variable domain, with the rest looked up from reference TRBV5-1 and TRBJ1-2, is KAGVTQTPRYLIKTRGQQVTLSCSPISGHRSVSWYQQTPGQGLQFLFEYFSETQRNKGNFPGRFSGRQFSNSRSEMNVSTLELGDSALYLCASSLAVDTHYGYTFGSGTRLTVV.

This clone has a handful of counts. The chain has TRBV18 and TRBJ1-1; 8 positions match TRBD1. The CDR3 extends over 15 amino acids. With 3 bases clipped from V and 3 bases from J, the junction kept 6 bases outside the gene matches. Germline V lookup: CDR1 KGHSH, CDR2 LQKENI. The CDR3: CASSPSTGVDTEAFF. CDR3 in DNA: TGTGCCAGCTCACCGTCGACAGGGGTAGACACTGAAGCTTTCTTT.

This rearrangement joins TRBV18 to TRBJ1-4; D is unresolved. Germline loops: CDR1 KGHSH, CDR2 LQKENI. The CDR3 extends over 13 amino acids. Trimming stripped 8 bases from V and 6 bases from J, with 13 bases between. CDR3 sequence reads: CASLEDEHEKLFF. Here the CDR3 DNA reads TGTGCCAGCCTGGAGGATGAGCATGAAAAACTGTTTTTT. Drawing the rest from reference TRBV18 and TRBJ1-4, the complete variable domain is NAGVMQNPRHLVRRRGQEARLRCSPMKGHSHVYWYRQLPEEGLKFMVYLQKENIIDESGMPKERFSAEFPKEGPSILRIQQVVRGDSAAYFCASLEDEHEKLFFGSGTQLSVL.